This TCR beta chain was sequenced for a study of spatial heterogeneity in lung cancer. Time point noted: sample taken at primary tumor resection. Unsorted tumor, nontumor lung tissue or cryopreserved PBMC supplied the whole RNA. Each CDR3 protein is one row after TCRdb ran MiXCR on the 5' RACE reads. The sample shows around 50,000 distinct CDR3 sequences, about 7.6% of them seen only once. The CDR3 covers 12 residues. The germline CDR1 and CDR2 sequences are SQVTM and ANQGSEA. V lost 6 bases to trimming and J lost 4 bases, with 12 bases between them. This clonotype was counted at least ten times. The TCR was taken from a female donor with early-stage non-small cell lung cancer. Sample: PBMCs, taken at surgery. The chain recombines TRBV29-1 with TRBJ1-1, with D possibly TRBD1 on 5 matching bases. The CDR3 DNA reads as TGCAGCGTCGACCGCGGGGGCACTGAAGCTTTCTTT. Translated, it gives CSVDRGGTEAFF.